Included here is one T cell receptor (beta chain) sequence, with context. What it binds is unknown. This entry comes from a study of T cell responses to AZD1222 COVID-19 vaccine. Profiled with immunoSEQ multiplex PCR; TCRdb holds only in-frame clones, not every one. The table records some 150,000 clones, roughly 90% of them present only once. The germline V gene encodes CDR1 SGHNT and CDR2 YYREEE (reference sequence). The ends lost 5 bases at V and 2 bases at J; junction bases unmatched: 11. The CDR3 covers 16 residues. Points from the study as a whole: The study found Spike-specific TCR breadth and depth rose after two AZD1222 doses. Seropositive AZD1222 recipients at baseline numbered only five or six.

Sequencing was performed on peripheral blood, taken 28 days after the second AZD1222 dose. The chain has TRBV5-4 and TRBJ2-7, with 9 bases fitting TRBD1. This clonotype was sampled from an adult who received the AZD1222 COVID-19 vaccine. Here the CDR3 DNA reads TGTGCCAGCAGTCGAGGCGGGACAGGGAACCCCTACGAGCAGTACTTC. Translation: CASSRGGTGNPYEQYF.